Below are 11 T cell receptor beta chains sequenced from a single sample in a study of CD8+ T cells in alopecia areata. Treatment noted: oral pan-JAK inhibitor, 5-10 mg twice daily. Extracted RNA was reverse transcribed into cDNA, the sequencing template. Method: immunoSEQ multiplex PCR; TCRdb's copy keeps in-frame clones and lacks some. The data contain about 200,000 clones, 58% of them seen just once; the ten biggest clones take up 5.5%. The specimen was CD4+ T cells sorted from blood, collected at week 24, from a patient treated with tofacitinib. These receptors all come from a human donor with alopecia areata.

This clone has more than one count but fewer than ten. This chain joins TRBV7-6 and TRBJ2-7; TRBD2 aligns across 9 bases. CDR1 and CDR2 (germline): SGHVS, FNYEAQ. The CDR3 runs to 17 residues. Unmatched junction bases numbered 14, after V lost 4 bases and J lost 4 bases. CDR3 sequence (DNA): TGTGCCAGCAGCTCCATACCCTCTAGCGGGGACAAATACGAGCAGTACTTC. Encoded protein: CASSSIPSSGDKYEQYF.

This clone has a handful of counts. The CDR3 DNA is TGCAGCGTTGGGGTCCACGGTGAGCAGTTCTTC. Protein product: CSVGVHGEQFF. V gene TRBV29-1 combines with J gene TRBJ2-1; D is ambiguous. CDR1 SQVTM and CDR2 ANQGSEA come from the germline V gene. V was clipped by 4 bases and J by 9 bases, with 10 bases between them. The CDR3 totals 11 residues.

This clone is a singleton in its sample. The CDR3 DNA reads TGCAGCGCCCGAAGACAGGGATCCTACAATGAGCAGTTCTTC. This gives the protein CSARRQGSYNEQFF. V usage is TRBV29-1 and J usage is TRBJ2-1, with 7 bases fitting TRBD1. CDR3 length equals 14 residues. V dropped 7 bases and J dropped 1; count of bases not matched to a gene: 7. Germline CDR1 is SQVTM and CDR2 is ANQGSEA.

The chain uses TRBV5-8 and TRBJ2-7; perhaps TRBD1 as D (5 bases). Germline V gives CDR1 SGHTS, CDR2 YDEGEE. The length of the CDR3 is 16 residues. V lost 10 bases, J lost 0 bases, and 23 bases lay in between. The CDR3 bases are TGTGCCGACGTCTCCCCCCGATTTCAGGGCTCCTACGAGCAGTACTTC. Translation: CADVSPRFQGSYEQYF.

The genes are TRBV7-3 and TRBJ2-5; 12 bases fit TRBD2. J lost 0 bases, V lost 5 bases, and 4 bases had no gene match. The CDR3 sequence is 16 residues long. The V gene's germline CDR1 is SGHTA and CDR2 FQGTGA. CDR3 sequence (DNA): TGTGCCAGCAGCGTCGGGACTAGCGGGTACCAAGAGACCCAGTACTTC. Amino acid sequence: CASSVGTSGYQETQYF. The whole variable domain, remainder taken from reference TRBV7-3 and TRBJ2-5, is GAGVSQTPSNKVTEKGKYVELRCDPISGHTALYWYRQSLGQGPEFLIYFQGTGAADDSGLPNDRFFAVRPEGSVSTLKIQRTERGDSAVYLCASSVGTSGYQETQYFGPGTRLLVL.

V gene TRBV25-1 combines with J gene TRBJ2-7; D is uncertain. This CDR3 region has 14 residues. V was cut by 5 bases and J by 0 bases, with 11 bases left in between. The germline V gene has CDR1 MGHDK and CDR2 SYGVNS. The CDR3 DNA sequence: TGTGCCAGCAGTACGGTGTGGGGCTCCTACGAGCAGTACTTC. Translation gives CASSTVWGSYEQYF.

The CDR3 is CAWSVTVDTQYF. CDR3 bases: TGTGCCTGGAGCGTCACGGTAGATACGCAGTATTTT. This chain links TRBV30 with TRBJ2-3; D gene ambiguous. Deletions cut 3 bases from V and 5 bases from J, with 9 bases between. CDR1 and CDR2 (germline): GTSNPN, SVGIG (reference sequence). There are 12 residues in the CDR3.

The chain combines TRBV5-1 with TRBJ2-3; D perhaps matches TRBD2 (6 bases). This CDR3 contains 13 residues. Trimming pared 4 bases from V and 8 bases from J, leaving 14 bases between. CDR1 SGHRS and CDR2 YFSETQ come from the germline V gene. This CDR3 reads CASSPERRGTQYF. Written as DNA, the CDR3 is TGCGCCAGCAGCCCAGAGCGGAGGGGTACGCAGTATTTT.

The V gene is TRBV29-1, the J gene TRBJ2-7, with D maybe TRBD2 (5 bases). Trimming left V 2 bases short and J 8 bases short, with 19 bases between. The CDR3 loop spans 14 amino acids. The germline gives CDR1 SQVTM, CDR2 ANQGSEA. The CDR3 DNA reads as TGCAGCGTTGAAAACGGGGAGCGATTGAAAAAGCAGTACTTC. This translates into CSVENGERLKKQYF.

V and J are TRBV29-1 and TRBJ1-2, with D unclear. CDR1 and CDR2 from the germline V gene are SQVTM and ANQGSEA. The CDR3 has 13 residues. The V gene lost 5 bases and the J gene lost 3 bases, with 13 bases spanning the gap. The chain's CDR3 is CSVSGREDYGYTF. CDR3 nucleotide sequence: TGCAGCGTTTCGGGGAGGGAAGACTATGGCTACACCTTC. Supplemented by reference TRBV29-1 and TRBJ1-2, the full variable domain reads SAVISQKPSRDICQRGTSLTIQCQVDSQVTMMFWYRQQPGQSLTLIATANQGSEATYESGFVIDKFPISRPNLTFSTLTVSNMSPEDSSIYLCSVSGREDYGYTFGSGTRLTVV.

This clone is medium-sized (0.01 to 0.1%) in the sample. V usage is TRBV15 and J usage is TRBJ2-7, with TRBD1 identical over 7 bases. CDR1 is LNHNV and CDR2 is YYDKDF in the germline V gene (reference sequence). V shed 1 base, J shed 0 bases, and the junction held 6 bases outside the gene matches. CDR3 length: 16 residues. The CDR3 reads CATSRGGSGGSYEQYF. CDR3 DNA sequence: TGTGCCACCAGCAGAGGAGGCTCAGGGGGCTCCTACGAGCAGTACTTC. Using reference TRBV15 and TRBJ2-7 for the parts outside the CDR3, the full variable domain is DAMVIQNPRYQVTQFGKPVTLSCSQTLNHNVMYWYQQKSSQAPKLLFHYYDKDFNNEADTPDNFQSRRPNTSFCFLDIRSPGLGDTAMYLCATSRGGSGGSYEQYFGPGTRLTVT.